A single sample gave rise to the 2 T cell receptor beta chains below, sequenced in a study of T cell responses to AZD1222 COVID-19 vaccine. Sequencing was performed with immunoSEQ multiplex PCR; in TCRdb, only in-frame clones are kept and a portion is missing. The data show approximately 140,000 clones, roughly nine tenths seen once. The starting material was peripheral blood, obtained on day 0 of AZD1222 vaccination. All receptors derive from an adult in good health.

This chain uses TRBV5-1 with TRBJ2-3, with D perhaps matching TRBD2 (7 bases). Germline V gene sequence: CDR1 SGHRS, CDR2 YFSETQ. The CDR3 spans 15 residues. The V and J ends lost 4 bases and 0 bases respectively, with 12 bases between them. Written as DNA, the CDR3 is TGCGCCAGCAGCGGGGGGGCTACTAGCACAGATACGCAGTATTTT. This sequence encodes CASSGGATSTDTQYF. The full variable domain, its missing parts supplied by reference TRBV5-1 and TRBJ2-3, is KAGVTQTPRYLIKTRGQQVTLSCSPISGHRSVSWYQQTPGQGLQFLFEYFSETQRNKGNFPGRFSGRQFSNSRSEMNVSTLELGDSALYLCASSGGATSTDTQYFGPGTRLTVL.

The chain uses TRBV5-1 and TRBJ1-6; tentative D call: TRBD1 (6 bases). V was trimmed by 2 bases and J by 9 bases, leaving 15 bases between them. This CDR3 has 15 amino acids. Germline assignment: CDR1 SGHRS and CDR2 YFSETQ. The CDR3 here is CASSFGGAEGSPLHF. CDR3 DNA: TGCGCCAGCAGCTTTGGGGGCGCGGAGGGTTCACCCCTCCACTTT.